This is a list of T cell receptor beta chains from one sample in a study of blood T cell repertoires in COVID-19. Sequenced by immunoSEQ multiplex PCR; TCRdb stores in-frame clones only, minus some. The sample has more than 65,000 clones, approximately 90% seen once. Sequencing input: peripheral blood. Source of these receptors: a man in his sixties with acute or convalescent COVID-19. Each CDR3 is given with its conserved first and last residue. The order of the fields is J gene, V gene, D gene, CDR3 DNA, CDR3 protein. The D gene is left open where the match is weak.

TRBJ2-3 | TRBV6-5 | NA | TGTGCCAGCAGTTACGCCGGGGGAGGAGATACGCAGTATTTT | CASSYAGGGDTQYF
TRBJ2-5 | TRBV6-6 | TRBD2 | TGTGCCAGCAGTCCACGACTAGCGCAAGAGACCCAGTACTTC | CASSPRLAQETQYF
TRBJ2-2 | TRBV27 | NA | TGTGCCAGCAGTTTTTCGGGAAGAGGGGAGCTGTTTTTT | CASSFSGRGELFF
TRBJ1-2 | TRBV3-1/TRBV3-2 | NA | TGTGCCAGCAGCCAGGCTGGACAGCCTCTAAAGGATGGCTACACCTTC | CASSQAGQPLKDGYTF
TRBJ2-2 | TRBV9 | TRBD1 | TGTGCCAGCAGCCCCCTCCCGGGACAGGGTACCGGGGAGCTGTTTTTT | CASSPLPGQGTGELFF
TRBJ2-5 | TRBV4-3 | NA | TGCGCCAGCAGCCAGCATCGGGGAGGCGGGCAAGAGACCCAGTACTTC | CASSQHRGGGQETQYF
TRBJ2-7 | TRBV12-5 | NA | TGTGCTAGTGGTTTGAACACCAACTCCTACGAGCAGTACTTC | CASGLNTNSYEQYF
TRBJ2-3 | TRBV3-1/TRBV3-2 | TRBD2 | TGTGCCAGCAGTCAACTAGCGGGGGGAATCACAGATACGCAGTATTTT | CASSQLAGGITDTQYF
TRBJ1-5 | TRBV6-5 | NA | TGTGCCAGCAGATTTACAGTTAATCAGCCCCAGCATTTT | CASRFTVNQPQHF
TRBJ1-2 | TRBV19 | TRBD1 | TGTGCCAGTTTTCAAACCGGGACAGGGTATGGCTACACCTTC | CASFQTGTGYGYTF